The 6 T cell receptor beta chains given below trace back to one sample, sequenced in a study of cytomegalovirus exposure and HLA in healthy donors. Clones were sequenced by immunoSEQ multiplex PCR, and TCRdb holds only the in-frame ones, with some missing. The sample holds approximately 82,000 clones, roughly 93% seen once. The source material was PBMCs. These receptors all come from a man younger than 35 in good health and CMV-seronegative.

The V gene is TRBV7-8, the J gene TRBJ1-5; D unclear. Per germline, CDR1 SGHVS and CDR2 FQNEAQ. V was cut by 3 bases and J by 6 bases, with 9 bases left in between. This CDR3 is 13 amino acids long. As DNA, the CDR3 is TGTGCCAGCAGCTTGGCGGGTGGTCAGCCCCAGCATTTT. Translation gives CASSLAGGQPQHF.

J is TRBJ2-2 and V is TRBV6-5; 10 bases match TRBD2. The V gene's germline CDR1 is MNHEY and CDR2 SVGAGI. The ends lost 7 bases at V and 2 bases at J; junction bases unmatched: 4. The CDR3 runs 15 residues. The CDR3 sequence: CASTWTSGNTGELFF. Written as DNA, the CDR3 is TGTGCCAGCACTTGGACTAGCGGAAACACCGGGGAGCTGTTTTTT.

CDR3 amino acids: CASSTLTGVNTGELFF. In DNA, the CDR3 is TGTGCCAGTAGTACCCTCACAGGGGTCAACACCGGGGAGCTGTTTTTT. This sequence joins TRBV19 and TRBJ2-2, with 7 bases lining up with TRBD1. CDR3 length: 16 residues. The V and J ends lost 4 bases and 2 bases, in that order; junction bases with no gene match: 7. Germline V gene lookup returns CDR1 LNHDA and CDR2 SQIVND (reference sequence).

This chain joins TRBV29-1 and TRBJ1-1; 9 bases map to TRBD1. The germline V gene has CDR1 SQVTM and CDR2 ANQGSEA. There are 14 residues in the CDR3. J was trimmed by 5 bases and V by 6 bases; bases with no gene match: 10. This CDR3 is CSVTPGTGITEAFF. CDR3 nucleotide sequence: TGCAGCGTGACCCCCGGGACAGGGATAACTGAAGCTTTCTTT.

This sequence joins TRBV28 and TRBJ1-5; 8 bases line up with TRBD1. The germline V gene has CDR1 MDHEN and CDR2 SYDVKM. This CDR3 comprises 17 residues. The junction had 9 bases not matched to a gene; V was cut back by 5 bases and J by 0 bases. CDR3: CASSSQGATYSNQPQHF. As DNA, the CDR3 is TGTGCCAGCAGTAGTCAGGGGGCAACATATAGCAATCAGCCCCAGCATTTT.

The CDR3 loop is CASSPLGLAGDIQYF. CDR3 coding DNA: TGTGCCAGCTCACCACTAGGGCTAGCGGGAGACATTCAGTACTTC. The chain recombines TRBV18 with TRBJ2-4, with 10 bases that match TRBD2. This CDR3 has 15 amino acids. The germline V gene encodes CDR1 KGHSH and CDR2 LQKENI. The ends lost 1 base at V and 8 bases at J; junction bases unmatched: 5.